The T cell receptor beta chain described here comes from a study of T cells after posttransplantation cyclophosphamide. Whole-study findings and limits: After PTCy, TRB diversity resembled that of CNI/methotrexate controls. Skin or GI-infiltrating T cells shared few TRB sequences with blood.

The related graft donor's blood sample was taken on the day of bone marrow donation. Trimming at V came to 0 bases and at J to 0 bases, leaving 5 bases not matched to a gene. This CDR3 is built from 17 residues. Germline V gene sequence: CDR1 SGHTS, CDR2 YDEGEE. Repertoires were generated with immunoSEQ multiplex PCR, while TCRdb's copy carries only in-frame clones and drops some. The sample consists of more than 8,500 clones, 89% of them appearing once. This clone was counted between two and nine times. Its cognate antigen is unknown. This rearrangement joins TRBV5-8 to TRBJ2-7; TRBD1 agrees at 11 bases. This sequence was found in a woman between 55 and 75 years old in good health, CMV-negative, and a related stem cell transplant donor. Sequenced input: memory CD4+ T cells sorted from PBMCs. Written as DNA, the CDR3 is TGTGCCAGCAGCTTGGGGGTCGGGACAGGGGGCTCCTACGAGCAGTACGTC. Protein sequence: CASSLGVGTGGSYEQYV.